This T cell receptor beta chain is from a study of T-cell memory formation after mild COVID-19. About the study: TCR clusters were largely donor specific.

After 5'RACE with constant-segment primers, TCR alpha and TCR beta cDNA libraries carrying sample barcodes and UMIs were obtained. TCRdb fed the 5' RACE reads into MiXCR, producing one record per CDR3 protein. The sample lists about 560,000 distinct CDR3 sequences; 20% to 25% were seen once. There are 11 residues in the CDR3. V was pared by 6 bases and J by 3 bases, with 6 bases between. CDR1 is SGHTA and CDR2 is FQGNSA in the germline V gene. There are many counts of this clonotype. The receptor was isolated from an adult woman who had mild COVID-19 (a few samples of this study predate the infection). Cell type and time point are not known. Sequenced input: PBMCs or a T cell subset sorted from them (not recorded which). The chain joins TRBV7-2 to TRBJ2-7; D not resolved. The CDR3 region has the DNA TGTGCCAGCAGTTTAATCTACGAGCAGTACTTC. Translating gives CASSLIYEQYF.